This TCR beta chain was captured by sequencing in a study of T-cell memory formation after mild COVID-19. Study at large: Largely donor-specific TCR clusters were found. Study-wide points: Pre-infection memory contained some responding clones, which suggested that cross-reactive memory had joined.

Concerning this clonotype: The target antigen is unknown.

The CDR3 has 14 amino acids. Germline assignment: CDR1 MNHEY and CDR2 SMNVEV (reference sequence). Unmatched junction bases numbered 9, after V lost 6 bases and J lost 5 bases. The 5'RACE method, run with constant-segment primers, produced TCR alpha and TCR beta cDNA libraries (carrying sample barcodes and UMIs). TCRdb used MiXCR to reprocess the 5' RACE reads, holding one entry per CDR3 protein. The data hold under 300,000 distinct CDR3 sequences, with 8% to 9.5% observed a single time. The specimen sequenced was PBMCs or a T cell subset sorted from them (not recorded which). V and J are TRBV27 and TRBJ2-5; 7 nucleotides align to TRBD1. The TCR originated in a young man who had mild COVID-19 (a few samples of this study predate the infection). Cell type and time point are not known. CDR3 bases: TGTGCCAGCAGGACAGGGTATGATAGGGAGACCCAGTACTTC. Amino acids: CASRTGYDRETQYF.